These 8 T cell receptor beta chains came from one sample sequenced in a study of neurological immune-mediated disorders (dated by TCRdb to between 2018 and 2021). The library was built by means of 5' RACE. Sequenced using an Illumina HiSeq 2500. The raw public data were reprocessed by TCRdb itself: fastp quality trimming at Q25, MiXCR clonotype calling, in-frame beta chains only. Each entry merges the rows of one CDR3 protein and shows their most common DNA and genes. For this sample there are tens of thousands of distinct CDR3 sequences; under 13% appear just once. The top ten clonotypes cover around 1.8% of the sample. The sample taken for sequencing was PBMCs. These receptors came from a man between 35 and 55 years old in good health.

The rearrangement uses TRBV28 and TRBJ1-1, with a possible D match to TRBD1 (5 bases). CDR1 MDHEN and CDR2 SYDVKM come from the germline V gene. Trimming cost V 5 bases and J 3 bases, with 16 bases left between them. CDR3 size: 15 residues. The CDR3 reads CASSPAGGGYTEAFF. CDR3 DNA: TGTGCCAGCAGTCCCGCGGGGGGGGGATACACTGAAGCTTTCTTT. Complete variable domain (other parts from reference TRBV28 and TRBJ1-1): DVKVTQSSRYLVKRTGEKVFLECVQDMDHENMFWYRQDPGLGLRLIYFSYDVKMKEKGDIPEGYSVSREKKERFSLILESASTNQTSMYLCASSPAGGGYTEAFFGQGTRLTVV.

This clonotype was counted many times. The V and J genes are TRBV7-2 and TRBJ2-5; a weak D match, TRBD1 (6 bases). The V end was cut by 1 base, the J end by 1 base, with 13 bases between. The CDR3 spans 16 residues. CDR1 and CDR2 from the germline V gene are SGHTA and FQGNSA. The CDR3 DNA reads TGTGCCAGCAGCTTAGGGACAGCGCCGACCCAAGAGACCCAGTACTTC. Encoded protein: CASSLGTAPTQETQYF.

In regard to this clonotype: It is unclear where the CDR3 begins or ends on the DNA, so no DNA is shown, and the CDR3 is as TCRdb lists it. This sequence joins TRBV29-1 and TRBJ2-1; the DNA was not compared with TRBD1, the D call given in the table. From germline, CDR1 is SQVTM and CDR2 ANQGSEA. Both ends counted, the CDR3 spans 13 residues. The CDR3 spells CSVVAGGSTKGFF.

At least ten counts were recorded for this clonotype. This rearrangement joins TRBV28 to TRBJ2-1; D unresolved. V gave up 7 bases and J gave up 0 bases, with 13 bases separating them. This CDR3 comprises 15 residues. Germline lookup yields CDR1 MDHEN and CDR2 SYDVKM. CDR3 coding DNA: TGTGCCAGCATTTCTGACTCTGACTCCTACAATGAGCAGTTCTTC. Residues: CASISDSDSYNEQFF.

This clonotype came up many times. CDR3 residues: CSVGGGNYEQYF. Here the CDR3 DNA reads TGCAGCGTTGGGGGGGGAAACTACGAGCAGTACTTC. This chain uses TRBV29-1 with TRBJ2-7; 7 bases match TRBD2. Germline assignment: CDR1 SQVTM and CDR2 ANQGSEA. The V segment lost 4 bases and the J segment 3 bases; nucleotides outside the gene matches: 3. This CDR3 spans 12 amino acids.

This clonotype appeared many times. The junction and the germline gene differ at one end; a read error may be behind it. The V gene is TRBV5-6, the J gene TRBJ2-7; 8 bases map to TRBD1. Germline CDR1 SGHDT, CDR2 YYEEEE. CDR3 length: 12 amino acids. Here the CDR3 DNA reads TGTGCCAGCAGCTTGATAGAGGACAGGGTGGTATTC. This gives the protein CASSLIEDRVVF.

This clonotype occurred many times. This chain links TRBV12-3 or TRBV12-4 with TRBJ1-5, with a possible D match to TRBD1 (6 bases). V lost 5 bases and J 4 bases, leaving 9 bases between the germline ends. The CDR3 length is 13 residues. The CDR3 protein is CASSRTENQPQHF. The CDR3 DNA follows: TGTGCCAGCAGTAGGACAGAGAATCAGCCCCAGCATTTT.

The J gene is TRBJ1-6, the V gene TRBV5-1, with D perhaps matching TRBD1 (5 bases). The CDR3 totals 15 residues. Germline assignment: CDR1 SGHRS and CDR2 YFSETQ. The V and J ends lost 0 bases and 13 bases respectively, with 17 bases between them. CDR3 DNA sequence: TGCGCCAGCAGCTTGGTGCTGCACGAGGGGCACCCCCTCCACTTT. Protein: CASSLVLHEGHPLHF.